This TCR beta chain stems from a study of T cell repertoires in cytomegalovirus infection. In the study overall: Public TCR beta signatures were indicative of both CMV infection and a matching HLA type. Study-wide results and caveats: CMV carriers having the relevant HLA were flagged by cumulative public TCR beta family frequency. The ex vivo response was dominated by HLA-C-restricted CMV-specific TCR beta clonotypes.

Per the germline V gene, CDR1 is KGHDR and CDR2 is SFDVKD. J lost 4 bases, V lost 3 bases, and 8 bases had no gene match. CDR3 size: 16 residues. Of note for this clonotype: Its antigen remains unknown.

MiXCR was run by TCRdb on the reads, yielding one entry per CDR3 protein. The repertoire includes nearly 550,000 distinct CDR3 sequences, 16% of them detected once, and 20% to 30% sits in the top ten. The sequence was obtained from a human donor in good health (CMV status not recorded). Some clones in this sample may be carry-over from other donors' samples. The sample consisted of CD8+ T cells from PBMCs. This chain connects TRBV24-1 to TRBJ2-3; 8 bases are shared with TRBD1. DNA of the CDR3: TGTGCCACCAGTGATAGACAGGGGCGGTGGGCAGATACGCAGTATTTT. It specifies CATSDRQGRWADTQYF.